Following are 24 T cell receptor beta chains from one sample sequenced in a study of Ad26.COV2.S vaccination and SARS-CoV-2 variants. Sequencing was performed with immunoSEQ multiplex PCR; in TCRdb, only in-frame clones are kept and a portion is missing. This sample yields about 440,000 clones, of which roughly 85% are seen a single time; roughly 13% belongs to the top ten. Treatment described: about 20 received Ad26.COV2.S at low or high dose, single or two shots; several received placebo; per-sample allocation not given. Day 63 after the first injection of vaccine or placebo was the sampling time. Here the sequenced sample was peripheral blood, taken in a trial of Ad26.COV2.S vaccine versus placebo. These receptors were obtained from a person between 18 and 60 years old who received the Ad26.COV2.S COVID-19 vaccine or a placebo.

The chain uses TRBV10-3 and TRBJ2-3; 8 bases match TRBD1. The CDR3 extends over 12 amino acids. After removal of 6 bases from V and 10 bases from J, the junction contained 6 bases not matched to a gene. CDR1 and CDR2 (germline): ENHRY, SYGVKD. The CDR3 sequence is CAIRTGAGSQYF. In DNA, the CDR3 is TGTGCCATCAGGACAGGGGCTGGGTCGCAGTATTTT.

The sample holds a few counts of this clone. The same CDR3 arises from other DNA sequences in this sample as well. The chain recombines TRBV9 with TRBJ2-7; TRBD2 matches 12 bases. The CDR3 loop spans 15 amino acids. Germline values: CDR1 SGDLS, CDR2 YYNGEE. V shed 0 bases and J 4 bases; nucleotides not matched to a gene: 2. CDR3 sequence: CASSVAGTSGYEQYF. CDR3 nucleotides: TGTGCCAGCAGCGTAGCGGGGACTAGCGGGTACGAGCAGTACTTC.

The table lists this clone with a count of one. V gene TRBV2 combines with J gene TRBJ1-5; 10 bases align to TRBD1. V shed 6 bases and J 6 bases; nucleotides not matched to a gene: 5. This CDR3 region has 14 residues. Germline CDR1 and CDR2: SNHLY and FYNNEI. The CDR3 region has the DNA TGTGCCAGCAGCGCCGGACAGGGGGGTCAGCCCCAGCATTTT. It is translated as CASSAGQGGQPQHF.

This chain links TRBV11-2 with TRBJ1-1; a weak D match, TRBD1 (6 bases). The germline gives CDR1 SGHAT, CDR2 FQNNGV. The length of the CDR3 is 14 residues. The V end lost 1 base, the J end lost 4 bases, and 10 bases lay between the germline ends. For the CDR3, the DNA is TGTGCCAGCAGCTTAGTAAGGGGGAGCACTGAAGCTTTCTTT. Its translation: CASSLVRGSTEAFF. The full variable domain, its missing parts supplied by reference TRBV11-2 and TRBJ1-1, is EAGVAQSPRYKIIEKRQSVAFWCNPISGHATLYWYQQILGQGPKLLIQFQNNGVVDDSQLPKDRFSAERLKGVDSTLKIQPAKLEDSAVYLCASSLVRGSTEAFFGQGTRLTVV.

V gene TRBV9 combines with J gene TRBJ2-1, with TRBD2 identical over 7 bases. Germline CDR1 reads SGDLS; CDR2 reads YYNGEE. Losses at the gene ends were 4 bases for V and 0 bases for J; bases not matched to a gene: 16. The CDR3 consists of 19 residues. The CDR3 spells CASSPRSGITFSSYNEQFF. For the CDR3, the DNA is TGTGCCAGCAGCCCCCGCAGCGGGATCACCTTCAGCTCCTACAATGAGCAGTTCTTC.

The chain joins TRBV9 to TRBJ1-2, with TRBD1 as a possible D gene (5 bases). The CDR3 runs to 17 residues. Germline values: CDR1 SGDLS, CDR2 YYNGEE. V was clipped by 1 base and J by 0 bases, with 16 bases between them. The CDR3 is CASSVFQGARTNYGYTF. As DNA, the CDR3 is TGTGCCAGCAGCGTATTTCAGGGCGCAAGAACTAACTATGGCTACACCTTC.

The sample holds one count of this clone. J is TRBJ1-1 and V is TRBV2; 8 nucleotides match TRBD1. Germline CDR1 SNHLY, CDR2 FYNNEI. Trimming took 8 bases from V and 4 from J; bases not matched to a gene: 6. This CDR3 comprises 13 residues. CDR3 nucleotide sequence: TGTGCCAGCCACCGGACAGGGTTCACTGAAGCTTTCTTT. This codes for CASHRTGFTEAFF.

The CDR3 protein is CSARLAGPEAKNIQYF. CDR3 sequence (DNA): TGCAGCGCTCGACTAGCGGGGCCAGAGGCCAAAAACATTCAGTACTTC. The chain carries TRBV29-1 and TRBJ2-4; TRBD2 agrees at 11 bases. The CDR3 has 16 amino acids. The ends lost 7 bases at V and 1 base at J; junction bases unmatched: 9. Germline V lookup: CDR1 SQVTM, CDR2 ANQGSEA.

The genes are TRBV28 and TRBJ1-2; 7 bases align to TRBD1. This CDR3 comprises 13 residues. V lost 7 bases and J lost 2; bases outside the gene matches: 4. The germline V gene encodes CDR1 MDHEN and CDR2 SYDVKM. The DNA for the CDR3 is TGTGCCAGCATCACGGGACAGAACTATGGCTACACCTTC. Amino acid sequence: CASITGQNYGYTF.

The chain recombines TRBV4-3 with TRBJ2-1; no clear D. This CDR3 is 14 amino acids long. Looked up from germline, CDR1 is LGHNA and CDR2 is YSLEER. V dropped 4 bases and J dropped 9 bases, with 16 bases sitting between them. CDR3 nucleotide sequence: TGCGCCAGCAGCCCAAGTAGTTACCTTGGTGAGCAGTTCTTC. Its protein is CASSPSSYLGEQFF.

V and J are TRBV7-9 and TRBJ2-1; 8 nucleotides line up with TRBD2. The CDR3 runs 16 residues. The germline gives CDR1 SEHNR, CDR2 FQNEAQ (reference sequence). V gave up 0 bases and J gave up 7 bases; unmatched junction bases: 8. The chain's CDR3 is CASSLAPGGRRNEQFF. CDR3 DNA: TGTGCCAGCAGCTTAGCGCCGGGAGGGCGGAGGAATGAGCAGTTCTTC. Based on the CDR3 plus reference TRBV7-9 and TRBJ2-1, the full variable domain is DTGVSQNPRHKITKRGQNVTFRCDPISEHNRLYWYRQTLGQGPEFLTYFQNEAQLEKSRLLSDRFSAERPKGSFSTLEIQRTEQGDSAMYLCASSLAPGGRRNEQFFGPGTRLTVL.

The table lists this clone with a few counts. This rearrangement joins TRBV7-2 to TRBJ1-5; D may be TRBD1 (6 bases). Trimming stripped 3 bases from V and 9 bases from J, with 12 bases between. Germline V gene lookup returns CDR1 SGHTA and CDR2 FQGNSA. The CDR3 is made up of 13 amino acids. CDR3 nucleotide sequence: TGTGCCAGCAGCTTGACTCAGGGGTCGCCCCAGCATTTT. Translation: CASSLTQGSPQHF.

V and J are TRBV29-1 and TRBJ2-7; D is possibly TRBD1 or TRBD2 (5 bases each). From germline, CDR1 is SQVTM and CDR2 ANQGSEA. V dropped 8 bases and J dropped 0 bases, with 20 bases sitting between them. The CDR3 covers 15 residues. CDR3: CSPGGLRGSSYEQYF. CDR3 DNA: TGCAGCCCTGGCGGTCTGAGGGGAAGCTCCTACGAGCAGTACTTC.

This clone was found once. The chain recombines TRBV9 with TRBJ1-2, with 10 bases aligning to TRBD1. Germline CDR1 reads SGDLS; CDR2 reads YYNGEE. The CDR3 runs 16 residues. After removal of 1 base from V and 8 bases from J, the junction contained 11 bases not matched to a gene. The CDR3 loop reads CASSVTTGTGAKGYTF. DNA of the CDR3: TGTGCCAGCAGCGTAACTACCGGGACAGGGGCTAAGGGCTACACCTTC.

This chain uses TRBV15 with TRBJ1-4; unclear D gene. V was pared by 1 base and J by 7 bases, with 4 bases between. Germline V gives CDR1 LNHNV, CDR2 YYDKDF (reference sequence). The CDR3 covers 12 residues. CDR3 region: CATSRVAEKLFF. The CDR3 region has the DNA TGTGCCACCAGCAGAGTCGCTGAAAAACTGTTTTTT.

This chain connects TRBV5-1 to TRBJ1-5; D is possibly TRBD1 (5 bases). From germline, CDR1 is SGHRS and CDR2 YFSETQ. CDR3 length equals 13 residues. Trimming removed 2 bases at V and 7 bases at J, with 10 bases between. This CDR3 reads CASSFGGGQPQHF. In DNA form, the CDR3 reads TGCGCCAGCAGCTTTGGGGGGGGGCAGCCCCAGCATTTT.

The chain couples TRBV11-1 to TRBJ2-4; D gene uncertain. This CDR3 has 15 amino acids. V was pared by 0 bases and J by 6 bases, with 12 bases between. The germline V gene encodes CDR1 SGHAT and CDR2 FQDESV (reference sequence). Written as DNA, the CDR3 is TGTGCCAGCAGCTTAGCCAAGGCAGCCCTAAACATTCAGTACTTC. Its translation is CASSLAKAALNIQYF. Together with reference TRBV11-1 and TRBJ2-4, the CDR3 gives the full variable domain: EAEVAQSPRYKITEKSQAVAFWCDPISGHATLYWYRQILGQGPELLVQFQDESVVDDSQLPKDRFSAERLKGVDSTLKIQPAELGDSAMYLCASSLAKAALNIQYFGAGTRLSVL.

For the CDR3, the DNA is TGCGCCAGCAGCCAAGAACCACCAGGCTTAGGTGAGCAGTTCTTC. Translating gives CASSQEPPGLGEQFF. J is TRBJ2-1 and V is TRBV4-3; D is undetermined. The CDR3 is made up of 15 amino acids. Germline lookup yields CDR1 LGHNA and CDR2 YSLEER. Deletions cut 0 bases from V and 9 bases from J, with 15 bases between.

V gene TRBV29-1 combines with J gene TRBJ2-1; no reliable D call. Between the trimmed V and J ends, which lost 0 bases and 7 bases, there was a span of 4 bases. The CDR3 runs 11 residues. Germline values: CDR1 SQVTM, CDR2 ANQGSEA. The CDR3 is CSVEDANEQFF. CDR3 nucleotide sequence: TGCAGCGTTGAAGACGCTAATGAGCAGTTCTTC.

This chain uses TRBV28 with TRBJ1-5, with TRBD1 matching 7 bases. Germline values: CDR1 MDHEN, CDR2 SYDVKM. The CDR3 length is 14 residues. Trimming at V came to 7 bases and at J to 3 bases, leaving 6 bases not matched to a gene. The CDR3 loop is CASTPTGINQPQHF. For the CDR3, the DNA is TGTGCCAGCACCCCGACAGGGATCAATCAGCCCCAGCATTTT.

CDR3 sequence (DNA): TGTGCCAGCGCACAGTACTACTACGAGCAGTACTTC. It is translated as CASAQYYYEQYF. This rearrangement joins TRBV28 to TRBJ2-7; D gene ambiguous. The germline V gene has CDR1 MDHEN and CDR2 SYDVKM. V lost 8 bases to trimming and J lost 3 bases, with 11 bases between them. The CDR3 length is 12 residues.

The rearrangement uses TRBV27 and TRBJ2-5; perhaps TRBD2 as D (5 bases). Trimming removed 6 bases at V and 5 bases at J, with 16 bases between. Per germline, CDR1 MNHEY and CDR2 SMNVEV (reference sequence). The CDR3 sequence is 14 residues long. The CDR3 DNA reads TGTGCCAGCAGCCAAGAGGGCCACGCGGAGACCCAGTACTTC. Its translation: CASSQEGHAETQYF.

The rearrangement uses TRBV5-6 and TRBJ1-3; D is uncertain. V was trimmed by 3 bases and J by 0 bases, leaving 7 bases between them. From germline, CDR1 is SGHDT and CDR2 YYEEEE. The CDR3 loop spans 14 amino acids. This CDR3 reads CASSSIASGNTIYF. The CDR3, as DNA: TGTGCCAGCAGCTCGATAGCCTCTGGAAACACCATATATTTT. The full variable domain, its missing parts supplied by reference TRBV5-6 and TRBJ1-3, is DAGVTQSPTHLIKTRGQQVTLRCSPKSGHDTVSWYQQALGQGPQFIFQYYEEEERQRGNFPDRFSGHQFPNYSSELNVNALLLGDSALYLCASSSIASGNTIYFGEGSWLTVV.

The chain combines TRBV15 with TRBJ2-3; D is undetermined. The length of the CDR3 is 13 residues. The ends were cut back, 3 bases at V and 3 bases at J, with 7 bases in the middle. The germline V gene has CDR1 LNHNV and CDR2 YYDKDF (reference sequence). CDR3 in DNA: TGTGCCACCAGCAGCGACCGAACAGATACGCAGTATTTT. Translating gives CATSSDRTDTQYF.